These 30 T cell receptor beta chains share one sample of origin, sequenced in a study of OX40 agonist ivuxolimab in advanced cancers. Clones were read by immunoSEQ multiplex PCR, and TCRdb kept only the in-frame ones, dropping some. Among roughly 80,000 clones, 85% to 95% were seen once, and the ten largest hold less than 0.75%. The specimen was CD4+ or CD8+ T cells sorted from blood, collected in a trial of the OX40 agonist ivuxolimab. The receptors derive from an adult with an advanced solid tumor such as melanoma, head and neck, liver or kidney cancer.

This chain joins TRBV7-2 and TRBJ2-7, with no clear D. Trimming took off 3 bases at V and 7 bases at J, with 10 bases between the two ends. Germline-derived CDR1 and CDR2 are SGHTA and FQGNSA. The CDR3 spans 12 residues. The CDR3: CASSFDFGEQYF. The CDR3, as DNA: TGTGCCAGCAGCTTTGACTTTGGAGAGCAGTACTTC. Full variable domain (outside the CDR3, taken from reference TRBV7-2 and TRBJ2-7): GAGVSQSPSNKVTEKGKDVELRCDPISGHTALYWYRQSLGQGLEFLIYFQGNSAPDKSGLPSDRFSAERTGGSVSTLTIQRTQQEDSAVYLCASSFDFGEQYFGPGTRLTVT.

The V call is TRBV18, the J call TRBJ2-7; 8 bases match TRBD1. Germline V gene lookup returns CDR1 KGHSH and CDR2 LQKENI. The CDR3 consists of 15 residues. The J segment lost 0 bases and the V segment lost 3 bases, leaving 4 bases of the junction unmatched. The CDR3 bases are TGTGCCAGCTCACCGGCGGACAGGGACTCCTACGAGCAGTACTTC. It translates to CASSPADRDSYEQYF.

For the CDR3, the DNA is TGTGCCAGCTCACCCGGGGACGGTTCTAATGAAAAACTGTTTTTT. This gives the protein CASSPGDGSNEKLFF. The J gene is TRBJ1-4, the V gene TRBV18; D is perhaps TRBD1 (5 bases). CDR1 KGHSH and CDR2 LQKENI come from the germline V gene. With 3 bases removed from V and 3 bases from J, the gap between germline ends came to 11 bases. CDR3 size: 15 residues.

CDR3 DNA: TGTGCCAGCAGCTTAGGCCCCCCGGGACAGGGGGCCTACGAGCAGTACTTC. The encoded protein is CASSLGPPGQGAYEQYF. The chain joins TRBV7-3 to TRBJ2-7, with TRBD1 matching 11 bases. The junction had 8 bases not matched to a gene; V was cut back by 2 bases and J by 2 bases. The CDR3 covers 17 residues. Germline V lookup: CDR1 SGHTA, CDR2 FQGTGA.

This rearrangement joins TRBV7-9 to TRBJ2-1; 7 bases fit TRBD2. From germline, CDR1 is SEHNR and CDR2 FQNEAQ (reference sequence). V gave up 8 bases and J gave up 0 bases; unmatched junction bases: 10. The CDR3 runs 16 residues. The chain's CDR3 is CASSLWGGSSYNEQFF. In nucleotides, the CDR3 is TGTGCCAGCTCTCTTTGGGGGGGTTCCTCCTACAATGAGCAGTTCTTC.

This chain joins TRBV10-3 and TRBJ1-1; 8 bases are a match to TRBD1. This CDR3 comprises 14 residues. The germline V gene encodes CDR1 ENHRY and CDR2 SYGVKD. The trim removed 6 bases at V and 1 base at J, leaving 4 bases unmatched. The CDR3 sequence: CAIRADRENTEAFF. The CDR3 bases are TGTGCCATCAGAGCGGACAGGGAGAACACTGAAGCTTTCTTT.

The rearrangement uses TRBV5-1 and TRBJ1-3, with no clear D. CDR3 size: 14 residues. CDR1 is SGHRS and CDR2 is YFSETQ in the germline V gene. V was cut by 2 bases and J by 1 base, with 7 bases left in between. As DNA, the CDR3 is TGCGCCAGCAGCTTAGAAAGTTCTGGAAACACCATATATTTT. Amino acid sequence: CASSLESSGNTIYF.

The chain uses TRBV4-2 and TRBJ2-2; 9 bases align to TRBD1. V shed 2 bases and J 7 bases; nucleotides not matched to a gene: 5. CDR1 and CDR2 from the germline V gene are LGHNA and YNFKEQ. This CDR3 is built from 15 residues. CDR3 nucleotide sequence: TGTGCCAGCAGCCAAATACAGGGGGCTCTCGGGGAGCTGTTTTTT. Translating gives CASSQIQGALGELFF.

J is TRBJ2-7 and V is TRBV14; a weak D match, TRBD2 (6 bases). V lost 3 bases, J lost 4 bases, and 19 bases lay in between. Germline CDR1 SGHDN, CDR2 FVKESK. The CDR3 is 16 residues long. CDR3 DNA sequence: TGTGCCAGCAGCCAGGGTCTGGGCGGGAATTGGTACGAGCAGTACTTC. Translation: CASSQGLGGNWYEQYF.

This rearrangement joins TRBV5-5 to TRBJ1-5; no firm D call. The CDR3 length is 16 residues. V was pared by 2 bases and J by 2 bases, with 14 bases between. Germline CDR1 reads SGHKS; CDR2 reads YYEKEE (reference sequence). Here the CDR3 reads CASSFRMGAGNQPQHF. CDR3 nucleotides: TGTGCCAGCAGCTTCCGTATGGGTGCGGGCAATCAGCCCCAGCATTTT. Drawing the rest from reference TRBV5-5 and TRBJ1-5, the complete variable domain is DAGVTQSPTHLIKTRGQQVTLRCSPISGHKSVSWYQQVLGQGPQFIFQYYEKEERGRGNFPDRFSARQFPNYSSELNVNALLLGDSALYLCASSFRMGAGNQPQHFGDGTRLSIL.

V usage is TRBV9 and J usage is TRBJ1-2; D ambiguous. Germline CDR1 and CDR2: SGDLS and YYNGEE. Deletions cut 0 bases from V and 2 bases from J, with 11 bases between. The CDR3 runs 15 residues. CDR3 region: CASSVDPMKNYGYTF. As DNA, the CDR3 is TGTGCCAGCAGCGTAGATCCAATGAAAAACTATGGCTACACCTTC.

The chain recombines TRBV28 with TRBJ2-4; D not resolved. V shed 3 bases and J shed 0 bases, with 12 bases lying between them. Per the germline V gene, CDR1 is MDHEN and CDR2 is SYDVKM. The CDR3 sequence is 16 residues long. CDR3 coding DNA: TGTGCCAGCAGTTTTCAAGGGCGCCTAGCCAAAAACATTCAGTACTTC. It translates to CASSFQGRLAKNIQYF.

The chain is built from TRBV28 and TRBJ1-1; no reliable D call. The germline V gene encodes CDR1 MDHEN and CDR2 SYDVKM. The CDR3 loop spans 12 amino acids. The ends were cut back, 5 bases at V and 5 bases at J, with 9 bases in the middle. This chain's CDR3 is CASSRPYTEAFF. CDR3 coding DNA: TGTGCCAGCAGTCGACCGTATACTGAAGCTTTCTTT.

This CDR3 reads CASSSTGTDNEKLFF. The CDR3 DNA is TGTGCCAGCAGCTCTACCGGGACAGATAATGAAAAACTGTTTTTT. The rearrangement links TRBV7-8 to TRBJ1-4; 7 positions agree with TRBD1. V lost 4 bases to trimming and J lost 4 bases; unmatched junction nucleotides: 6. The length of the CDR3 is 15 residues. Germline CDR1 and CDR2: SGHVS and FQNEAQ. Full variable domain (rest looked up from reference TRBV7-8 and TRBJ1-4): GAGVSQSPRYKVAKRGQDVALRCDPISGHVSLFWYQQALGQGPEFLTYFQNEAQLDKSGLPSDRFFAERPEGSVSTLKIQRTQQEDSAVYLCASSSTGTDNEKLFFGSGTQLSVL.

V and J are TRBV9 and TRBJ1-2; D call uncertain. V lost 0 bases and J 6 bases, leaving 12 bases between the germline ends. The CDR3 consists of 14 residues. The V gene's germline CDR1 is SGDLS and CDR2 YYNGEE. In DNA form, the CDR3 reads TGTGCCAGCAGCGTAGGATGGGTTGGGGATGGCTACACCTTC. Translated, it gives CASSVGWVGDGYTF. Drawing the rest from reference TRBV9 and TRBJ1-2, the complete variable domain is DSGVTQTPKHLITATGQRVTLRCSPRSGDLSVYWYQQSLDQGLQFLIQYYNGEERAKGNILERFSAQQFPDLHSELNLSSLELGDSALYFCASSVGWVGDGYTFGSGTRLTVV.

J is TRBJ2-1 and V is TRBV19; 10 nucleotides align to TRBD2. The V gene's germline CDR1 is LNHDA and CDR2 SQIVND (reference sequence). With V trimmed by 6 bases and J by 2 bases, 4 bases remained unmatched. The CDR3 is made up of 15 amino acids. CDR3 protein: CASREREGPYNEQFF. The CDR3 nucleotides are TGTGCCAGTAGGGAGCGGGAGGGGCCCTACAATGAGCAGTTCTTC.

This chain links TRBV5-1 with TRBJ2-7, with a possible D match to TRBD1 (6 bases). The germline V and J ends were trimmed by 1 base and 0 bases, with 11 bases remaining between them. Germline-derived CDR1 and CDR2 are SGHRS and YFSETQ. The CDR3 extends over 15 amino acids. The DNA for the CDR3 is TGCGCCAGCAGCTTGTCCTGGACAGTCTCCTACGAGCAGTACTTC. This gives the protein CASSLSWTVSYEQYF.

V is TRBV11-1 and J is TRBJ1-2; D unclear. The CDR3 consists of 14 residues. From germline, CDR1 is SGHAT and CDR2 FQDESV (reference sequence). With 0 bases removed from V and 7 bases from J, the gap between germline ends came to 12 bases. The CDR3 DNA reads TGTGCCAGCAGCTTAGCGCCCTCGGGTCCTGGCTACACCTTC. This sequence encodes CASSLAPSGPGYTF.

CDR3 protein: CASNSTNVAGEQYF. The DNA of the CDR3 is TGTGCCAGCAATTCAACTAATGTGGCTGGCGAGCAGTACTTC. J is TRBJ2-7 and V is TRBV27; D remains ambiguous. Trimming left V 7 bases short and J 6 bases short, with 19 bases between. Germline CDR1 MNHEY, CDR2 SMNVEV (reference sequence). This CDR3 has 14 residues.

The chain links TRBV5-4 to TRBJ1-2; a possible D gene is TRBD1 (5 bases). The germline V gene has CDR1 SGHNT and CDR2 YYREEE (reference sequence). CDR3 length equals 13 residues. V was shortened by 1 base and J by 7 bases, with 11 bases between the two germline ends. CDR3 sequence: CASSLQQVGGYTF. CDR3 in DNA: TGTGCCAGCAGCTTGCAACAGGTTGGTGGCTACACCTTC. Together with reference TRBV5-4 and TRBJ1-2, the CDR3 gives the full variable domain: ETGVTQSPTHLIKTRGQQVTLRCSSQSGHNTVSWYQQALGQGPQFIFQYYREEENGRGNFPPRFSGLQFPNYSSELNVNALELDDSALYLCASSLQQVGGYTFGSGTRLTVV.

This chain links TRBV11-2 with TRBJ2-7, with D unclear. Germline V lookup: CDR1 SGHAT, CDR2 FQNNGV. V lost 0 bases, J lost 0 bases, and 6 bases lay in between. The CDR3 is 14 residues long. The CDR3 protein is CASSLDRSSYEQYF. The CDR3 nucleotides are TGTGCCAGCAGCTTAGATCGCAGCTCCTACGAGCAGTACTTC.

In its sample, this clone was seen once. The chain recombines TRBV2 with TRBJ2-3; 11 bases line up with TRBD2. This CDR3 region has 15 residues. The germline V gene encodes CDR1 SNHLY and CDR2 FYNNEI. Unmatched junction bases numbered 8, after V lost 6 bases and J lost 6 bases. CDR3 protein: CASRGTSGGKDTQYF. CDR3 nucleotide sequence: TGTGCCAGCAGGGGGACTAGCGGAGGCAAGGATACGCAGTATTTT.

V is TRBV4-3 and J is TRBJ2-7; D is perhaps TRBD1 (5 bases). The CDR3 extends over 13 amino acids. Germline-derived CDR1 and CDR2 are LGHNA and YSLEER. V shed 2 bases and J shed 5 bases, with 10 bases lying between them. DNA for the CDR3: TGCGCCAGCAGCCAACAGGGTACGCACGAGCAGTACTTC. Amino acids: CASSQQGTHEQYF.

The V gene is TRBV28, the J gene TRBJ2-1; 7 bases are a match to TRBD1. J was trimmed by 1 base and V by 6 bases; bases with no gene match: 6. The CDR3 is 15 residues long. Germline CDR1 MDHEN, CDR2 SYDVKM. CDR3 in DNA: TGTGCCAGCAGCGAACAGGGGTCGTCCTACAATGAGCAGTTCTTC. This encodes CASSEQGSSYNEQFF. Together with reference TRBV28 and TRBJ2-1, the CDR3 gives the full variable domain: DVKVTQSSRYLVKRTGEKVFLECVQDMDHENMFWYRQDPGLGLRLIYFSYDVKMKEKGDIPEGYSVSREKKERFSLILESASTNQTSMYLCASSEQGSSYNEQFFGPGTRLTVL.

The CDR3 loop is CASSYSPEENTDTQYF. The CDR3 DNA follows: TGTGCCAGCAGTTACTCTCCAGAAGAAAACACAGATACGCAGTATTTT. The chain is built from TRBV6-6 and TRBJ2-3; the D is unclear. Germline V CDR1 and CDR2: MNHNY, SVGAGI (reference sequence). Between the trimmed V and J ends, which lost 0 bases and 2 bases, there was a span of 12 bases. This CDR3 comprises 16 residues.

The CDR3 nucleotides are TGCGCCAGCAGCCAAGAAGGAGGGTCCAATCAGCCCCAGCATTTT. Translating it yields CASSQEGGSNQPQHF. The rearrangement uses TRBV4-1 and TRBJ1-5; D gene unclear. Trimming pared 0 bases from V and 3 bases from J, leaving 9 bases between. In germline, CDR1 is MGHRA, CDR2 YSYEKL. CDR3 length: 15 residues.

The chain uses TRBV28 and TRBJ2-5; D may be TRBD2 (6 bases). CDR1 is MDHEN and CDR2 is SYDVKM in the germline V gene. Trimming stripped 7 bases from V and 4 bases from J, with 16 bases between. The CDR3 covers 14 residues. This chain's CDR3 is CASTPGRLLETQYF. As DNA, the CDR3 is TGTGCCAGCACCCCGGGGAGGTTGTTAGAGACCCAGTACTTC.

Notes on this clone: This same CDR3 is encoded by further DNA sequences in the sample. The CDR3 sequence: CASTEGQGNQPQHF. The DNA for the CDR3 is TGTGCCAGCACCGAGGGACAGGGCAATCAGCCCCAGCATTTT. The chain is built from TRBV6-6 and TRBJ1-5; 8 bases are a match to TRBD1. Trimming cost V 7 bases and J 2 bases; bases outside gene matches: 4. This CDR3 contains 14 residues. In germline, CDR1 is MNHNY, CDR2 SVGAGI (reference sequence).

The chain is built from TRBV11-2 and TRBJ1-2; D uncertain. The germline V gene has CDR1 SGHAT and CDR2 FQNNGV. CDR3 length equals 13 residues. V was cut by 6 bases and J by 4 bases, with 12 bases left in between. CDR3 sequence reads: CASSLQFSYGYTF. The CDR3 coding sequence is TGTGCCAGCAGTCTTCAGTTTAGCTATGGCTACACCTTC. The full variable domain, its missing parts supplied by reference TRBV11-2 and TRBJ1-2, is EAGVAQSPRYKIIEKRQSVAFWCNPISGHATLYWYQQILGQGPKLLIQFQNNGVVDDSQLPKDRFSAERLKGVDSTLKIQPAKLEDSAVYLCASSLQFSYGYTFGSGTRLTVV.

The chain uses TRBV9 and TRBJ1-3; a weak D match, TRBD1 (6 bases). Germline V gene lookup returns CDR1 SGDLS and CDR2 YYNGEE. This CDR3 has 17 residues. Trimming removed 0 bases at V and 3 bases at J, with 16 bases between. The CDR3 here is CASSVDHTGTFGNTIYF. The CDR3 nucleotides read TGTGCCAGCAGCGTAGACCACACTGGGACATTTGGAAACACCATATATTTT.